Listed below are T cell receptor beta chains from one sample, sequenced in a study of shared clonotypes between healthy human individuals. TCRdb's table, derived via immunoSEQ multiplex PCR, lists solely in-frame clones and lacks some. Among approximately 650,000 clones listed, about 95% were seen once. Sequenced input: naive CD8+ T cells sorted from blood. These receptors originate from a young woman in good health. The CDR3 runs from the conserved cysteine through the conserved F or W. A D gene is named only where the DNA matches it firmly. Not every row has a clone size; where given, it reads once, few, many or a size class.

abundance: .; v_gene: TRBV27; j_gene: TRBJ2-5; len: 12; d_gene: .; CDR3nt: TGTGCCAGCGGCCTTTTGGGGGAGACCCAGTACTTC; CDR3aa: CASGLLGETQYF
abundance: .; v_gene: TRBV19; j_gene: TRBJ2-7; len: 15; d_gene: TRBD2; CDR3nt: TGTGCCAGTAGTTCGCTAGCGGGAGGGCCGTACGAGCAGTACTTC; CDR3aa: CASSSLAGGPYEQYF
abundance: .; v_gene: TRBV29-1; j_gene: TRBJ2-3; len: 14; d_gene: .; CDR3nt: TGCAGCGTTGTGGGAGACAGACTCACAGATACGCAGTATTTT; CDR3aa: CSVVGDRLTDTQYF
abundance: .; v_gene: TRBV4-1; j_gene: TRBJ2-2; len: 14; d_gene: .; CDR3nt: TGCGCCAGCAGCCAATTGACGGAGGGCGGGGAGCTGTTTTTT; CDR3aa: CASSQLTEGGELFF
abundance: .; v_gene: TRBV7-3; j_gene: TRBJ2-3; len: 15; d_gene: .; CDR3nt: TGTGCCAGCAGTGAAGCGACAGGAGCCACAGATACGCAGTATTTT; CDR3aa: CASSEATGATDTQYF
abundance: .; v_gene: TRBV29-1; j_gene: TRBJ2-7; len: 12; d_gene: TRBD2; CDR3nt: TGCAGCGGGCTAGCGGGAGATAACGAGCAGTACTTC; CDR3aa: CSGLAGDNEQYF
abundance: .; v_gene: TRBV28; j_gene: TRBJ2-7; len: 14; d_gene: TRBD2; CDR3nt: TGTGCCAGCAAGTGGCGGGAGGAGGCTTACGAGCAGTACTTC; CDR3aa: CASKWREEAYEQYF
abundance: .; v_gene: TRBV5-1; j_gene: TRBJ2-4; len: 16; d_gene: .; CDR3nt: TGCGCCAGCAGCTTGGGCCAGGGGCTAGCCAAAAACATTCAGTACTTC; CDR3aa: CASSLGQGLAKNIQYF
abundance: .; v_gene: TRBV25-1; j_gene: TRBJ2-5; len: 15; d_gene: TRBD1; CDR3nt: TGTGCCAGCAGTGAATGGACAGGGGGGCAAGAGACCCAGTACTTC; CDR3aa: CASSEWTGGQETQYF
abundance: .; v_gene: TRBV28; j_gene: TRBJ2-7; len: 14; d_gene: .; CDR3nt: TGTGCCAGCACCACCGGACTCGTATTTTACGAGCAGTACTTC; CDR3aa: CASTTGLVFYEQYF
abundance: .; v_gene: TRBV5-1; j_gene: TRBJ2-4; len: 16; d_gene: .; CDR3nt: TGCGCCAGCAGCAGTGGGTACAGGTTAGCCAAAAACATTCAGTACTTC; CDR3aa: CASSSGYRLAKNIQYF
abundance: .; v_gene: TRBV25-1; j_gene: TRBJ2-1; len: 14; d_gene: .; CDR3nt: TGTGCCAGCAGCCTACCGGGACAAAACAATGAGCAGTTCTTC; CDR3aa: CASSLPGQNNEQFF
abundance: .; v_gene: TRBV6-6; j_gene: TRBJ2-1; len: 13; d_gene: .; CDR3nt: TGTGCCAGCTCCCGGGACTGGAACAATGAGCAGTTCTTC; CDR3aa: CASSRDWNNEQFF
abundance: .; v_gene: TRBV6-5; j_gene: TRBJ1-6; len: 16; d_gene: TRBD1; CDR3nt: TGTGCCAGCAGTTACTCCGGACAGGGCGCGAATTCACCCCTCCACTTT; CDR3aa: CASSYSGQGANSPLHF
abundance: .; v_gene: TRBV11-3; j_gene: TRBJ2-3; len: 15; d_gene: .; CDR3nt: TGTGCCAGCAGCCTCGTTGGCGGGACCACAGATACGCAGTATTTT; CDR3aa: CASSLVGGTTDTQYF
abundance: .; v_gene: TRBV7-8; j_gene: TRBJ1-2; len: 15; d_gene: .; CDR3nt: TGTGCCAGCAGCCCAGGGGCAGGGCCTTACTATGGCTACACCTTC; CDR3aa: CASSPGAGPYYGYTF
abundance: .; v_gene: TRBV19; j_gene: TRBJ2-2; len: 15; d_gene: TRBD2; CDR3nt: TGTGCCAGTAGCTGGGGGAGGGCGGACACCGGGGAGCTGTTTTTT; CDR3aa: CASSWGRADTGELFF
abundance: .; v_gene: TRBV27; j_gene: TRBJ1-1; len: 13; d_gene: .; CDR3nt: TGTGCCAGCAACTTAAAGGGGAACACTGAAGCTTTCTTT; CDR3aa: CASNLKGNTEAFF
abundance: few; v_gene: TRBV19; j_gene: TRBJ1-2; len: 14; d_gene: .; CDR3nt: TGTGCCAGTAGTGATAGACCTAGGGACTATGGCTACACCTTC; CDR3aa: CASSDRPRDYGYTF